This record covers a single TCR beta chain. Germline CDR1 and CDR2: MDHEN and SYDVKM. The CDR3 has 12 amino acids. With 5 bases removed from V and 10 bases from J, the gap between germline ends came to 9 bases. Original methodology: It was from reference gene primer amplification that nucleated cell counts were estimated. The repertoire was sequenced with immunoSEQ multiplex PCR; TCRdb's copy has only in-frame clones and lacks some. V, J and clone size are taken as reported in that table, and D and trimming were inferred from the DNA itself. Here the sample spans fewer than 350,000 clones, around 88% being singletons. Cohort allocation depended upon clinical history that participants reported. The sample comes from a study of blood T cell repertoires in COVID-19. As for the study in general: Acute and convalescent COVID-19 specimens originated in the United States, Italy and Spain.

Sequencing was done on a sample of PBMCs or T cells enriched from blood (not recorded which). The clonotype originates from a woman between 40 and 55 years old who had recovered from COVID-19. This chain uses TRBV28 with TRBJ1-6; the D is unclear. The CDR3 sequence is CASSEVRSPLHF. The CDR3, as DNA: TGTGCCAGCAGTGAGGTACGGTCACCCCTCCACTTT.